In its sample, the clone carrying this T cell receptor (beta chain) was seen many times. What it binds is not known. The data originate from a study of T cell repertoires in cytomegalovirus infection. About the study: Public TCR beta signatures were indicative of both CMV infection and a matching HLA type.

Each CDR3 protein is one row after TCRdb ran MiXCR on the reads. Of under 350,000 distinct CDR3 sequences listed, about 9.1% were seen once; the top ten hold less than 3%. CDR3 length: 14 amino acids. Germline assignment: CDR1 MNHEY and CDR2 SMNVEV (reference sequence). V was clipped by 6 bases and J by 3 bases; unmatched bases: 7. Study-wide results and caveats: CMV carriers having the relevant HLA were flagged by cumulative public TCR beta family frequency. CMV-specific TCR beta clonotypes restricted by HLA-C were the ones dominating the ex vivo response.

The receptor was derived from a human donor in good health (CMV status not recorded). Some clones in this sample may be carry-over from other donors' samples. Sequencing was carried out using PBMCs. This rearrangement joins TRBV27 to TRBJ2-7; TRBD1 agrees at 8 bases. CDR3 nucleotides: TGTGCCAGCAGAGAGACAGGGGCCTACTACGAGCAGTACTTC. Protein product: CASRETGAYYEQYF.